The 22 T cell receptor beta chains below all came from one sample that was sequenced in a study of control samples from healthy donors and cancer patients. Repertoires were generated with immunoSEQ multiplex PCR, while TCRdb's copy carries only in-frame clones and drops some. There are about 69,000 clones in the sample; more than 75% occur only once, and about 3.1% lies in the top ten. Sequencing was carried out using PBMCs. These receptors originate from a woman between 45 and 65 years old with lung cancer.

The V call is TRBV27, the J call TRBJ2-3; D is possibly TRBD1 (5 bases). The CDR3 spans 16 residues. Trimming stripped 6 bases from V and 0 bases from J, with 16 bases between. The V gene's germline CDR1 is MNHEY and CDR2 SMNVEV (reference sequence). The CDR3 nucleotides read TGTGCCAGCAGATTGGCGAGAAGGGGAAGCACAGATACGCAGTATTTT. Its protein product is CASRLARRGSTDTQYF.

V and J are TRBV7-2 and TRBJ2-3, with 8 bases matching TRBD2. The CDR3 loop spans 14 amino acids. Trimming removed 10 bases from V and 1 base from J; junction bases left unmatched: 7. Germline V gene sequence: CDR1 SGHTA, CDR2 FQGNSA. The CDR3 reads CATGGTRGTDTQYF. The CDR3 DNA reads TGTGCCACGGGGGGGACTAGGGGCACAGATACGCAGTATTTT.

The V and J genes are TRBV6-2 or TRBV6-3 and TRBJ1-5; maybe TRBD1 (5 bases). This CDR3 is built from 16 residues. Deletions cut 5 bases from V and 1 base from J, with 15 bases between. CDR1 and CDR2 (germline): MNHEY, SVGEGT. Written as DNA, the CDR3 is TGTGCCAGCAGTACGCAGCAGGGAGGAAGCAATCAGCCCCAGCATTTT. The encoded protein is CASSTQQGGSNQPQHF.

This chain links TRBV5-4 with TRBJ2-2; TRBD2 aligns across 10 bases. This CDR3 has 16 residues. J was trimmed by 1 base and V by 2 bases; bases with no gene match: 2. CDR1 and CDR2 (germline): SGHNT, YYREEE (reference sequence). This CDR3 reads CASSFRTSGNTGELFF. The CDR3 DNA reads TGTGCCAGCAGCTTTAGGACTAGCGGGAACACCGGGGAGCTGTTTTTT.

The chain employs TRBV3-1 (or the pseudogene TRBV3-2) and TRBJ2-3; D possibly corresponds to TRBD2 (5 bases). Germline loops: CDR1 LGHDT, CDR2 YNNKEL (reference sequence). V dropped 1 base and J dropped 2 bases, with 10 bases sitting between them. The CDR3 has 15 amino acids. The CDR3 loop reads CASSQAGETTDTQYF. The CDR3 bases are TGTGCCAGCAGCCAAGCTGGGGAGACCACAGATACGCAGTATTTT.

This chain joins TRBV29-1 and TRBJ2-5, with D maybe TRBD2 (6 bases). There are 13 residues in the CDR3. Trimming cost V 1 base and J 5 bases, with 11 bases left between them. The germline V gene encodes CDR1 SQVTM and CDR2 ANQGSEA. The DNA for the CDR3 is TGCAGCGTTGAAGGGGACTCGGTCGAGACCCAGTACTTC. It encodes CSVEGDSVETQYF.

V gene TRBV4-3 combines with J gene TRBJ1-2, with no clear D. The CDR3 consists of 14 residues. V dropped 4 bases and J dropped 2 bases, with 11 bases sitting between them. Germline CDR1 LGHNA, CDR2 YSLEER. CDR3 DNA: TGCGCCAGCAGCCCCGGGGAGGGAAACTATGGCTACACCTTC. This encodes CASSPGEGNYGYTF.

This chain connects TRBV18 to TRBJ1-2; 12 nucleotides agree with TRBD1. CDR1 and CDR2 from the germline V gene are KGHSH and LQKENI. The V and J ends lost 3 bases and 5 bases, in that order; junction bases with no gene match: 10. The CDR3 spans 17 residues. This CDR3 is CASSPSPGTGGAYGYTF. CDR3 coding DNA: TGTGCCAGCTCACCGTCACCCGGGACAGGGGGCGCGTATGGCTACACCTTC. The full variable domain, with the rest looked up from reference TRBV18 and TRBJ1-2, is NAGVMQNPRHLVRRRGQEARLRCSPMKGHSHVYWYRQLPEEGLKFMVYLQKENIIDESGMPKERFSAEFPKEGPSILRIQQVVRGDSAAYFCASSPSPGTGGAYGYTFGSGTRLTVV.

The table lists this clone with a few counts. This rearrangement joins TRBV5-1 to TRBJ1-1, with unresolved D. Trimming removed 1 base from V and 3 bases from J, with 13 bases in between. CDR3 length: 15 residues. CDR1 is SGHRS and CDR2 is YFSETQ in the germline V gene. The CDR3 coding sequence is TGCGCCAGCAGCTTGAATCAGATCCCTTACACTGAAGCTTTCTTT. Translation gives CASSLNQIPYTEAFF. The complete variable domain, with remaining parts taken from reference TRBV5-1 and TRBJ1-1, reads KAGVTQTPRYLIKTRGQQVTLSCSPISGHRSVSWYQQTPGQGLQFLFEYFSETQRNKGNFPGRFSGRQFSNSRSEMNVSTLELGDSALYLCASSLNQIPYTEAFFGQGTRLTVV.

This rearrangement joins TRBV19 to TRBJ1-1; D unresolved. The V end lost 3 bases, the J end lost 0 bases, and 8 bases lay between the germline ends. Germline CDR1 is LNHDA and CDR2 is SQIVND (reference sequence). CDR3 length: 14 amino acids. The CDR3 DNA sequence: TGTGCCAGTAGTATGGTGCGGATGAACACTGAAGCTTTCTTT. It codes for CASSMVRMNTEAFF.

The chain couples TRBV6-6 to TRBJ1-2; 9 bases fit TRBD1. The CDR3 has 16 residues. Germline trimming cut 6 bases from V and 6 bases from J; bases unmatched to any gene: 14. Germline V gene sequence: CDR1 MNHNY, CDR2 SVGAGI (reference sequence). CDR3 protein: CASSRVVGQGNHGYTF. The CDR3 nucleotides read TGTGCCAGCAGCCGGGTAGTAGGACAGGGGAACCATGGCTACACCTTC.

The rearrangement joins TRBV7-2 to TRBJ1-5, with D perhaps TRBD1 (5 bases). The CDR3 spans 16 residues. The V end lost 5 bases, the J end lost 3 bases, and 17 bases lay between the germline ends. The germline gives CDR1 SGHTA, CDR2 FQGNSA. CDR3 in DNA: TGTGCCAGCAGCCCAATTGAGGGACCCGTCAATCAGCCCCAGCATTTT. This sequence encodes CASSPIEGPVNQPQHF. Supplemented by reference TRBV7-2 and TRBJ1-5, the full variable domain reads GAGVSQSPSNKVTEKGKDVELRCDPISGHTALYWYRQSLGQGLEFLIYFQGNSAPDKSGLPSDRFSAERTGGSVSTLTIQRTQQEDSAVYLCASSPIEGPVNQPQHFGDGTRLSIL.

The chain carries TRBV5-1 and TRBJ2-2; 11 bases are a match to TRBD2. The junction had 5 bases not matched to a gene; V was cut back by 4 bases and J by 3 bases. The CDR3 is 16 amino acids. Germline assignment: CDR1 SGHRS and CDR2 YFSETQ. CDR3 sequence reads: CASSVAGGTDTGELFF. The CDR3, as DNA: TGCGCCAGCAGCGTAGCGGGGGGGACTGACACCGGGGAGCTGTTTTTT.

V gene TRBV28 combines with J gene TRBJ1-2, with D possibly matching TRBD1 (6 bases). The CDR3 is 14 residues long. The germline V gene encodes CDR1 MDHEN and CDR2 SYDVKM. Trimming shortened V by 5 bases and J by 4 bases, and 14 bases separated the two germline ends. As DNA, the CDR3 is TGTGCCAGCAGTCAACAGGGTGGCGGCTATGGCTACACCTTC. Residues: CASSQQGGGYGYTF.

This clone was counted only a few times. The chain employs TRBV6-5 and TRBJ1-1; D remains unclear. This CDR3 is 13 amino acids long. Deletions cut 7 bases from V and 7 bases from J, with 16 bases between. Germline values: CDR1 MNHEY, CDR2 SVGAGI. CDR3 sequence (DNA): TGTGCCAGCATGTCTGGCGGGTGGGGTGAAGCTTTCTTT. Protein sequence: CASMSGGWGEAFF.

This clone was detected only once. This chain joins TRBV9 and TRBJ2-3, with D possibly matching TRBD1 (6 bases). CDR3 length: 14 residues. Trimming left V 0 bases short and J 6 bases short, with 11 bases between. Germline V gene lookup returns CDR1 SGDLS and CDR2 YYNGEE. The CDR3 spells CASSVGFTGDTQYF. The CDR3 DNA reads TGTGCCAGCAGCGTAGGGTTCACAGGGGATACGCAGTATTTT.

Written as DNA, the CDR3 is TGTGCCAGTAGTATTTTCGAGGGTGGGACTGAAGCTTTCTTT. This encodes CASSIFEGGTEAFF. The rearrangement joins TRBV19 to TRBJ1-1; D remains unclear. Deletions cut 3 bases from V and 5 bases from J, with 13 bases between. Per germline, CDR1 LNHDA and CDR2 SQIVND (reference sequence). The CDR3 length is 14 residues. Variable domain in full (rest from reference TRBV19 and TRBJ1-1): DGGITQSPKYLFRKEGQNVTLSCEQNLNHDAMYWYRQDPGQGLRLIYYSQIVNDFQKGDIAEGYSVSREKKESFPLTVTSAQKNPTAFYLCASSIFEGGTEAFFGQGTRLTVV.

The chain couples TRBV5-1 to TRBJ2-2; TRBD2 might be the D (5 bases). The CDR3 contains 15 residues. Trimming took off 0 bases at V and 9 bases at J, with 15 bases between the two ends. Germline lookup yields CDR1 SGHRS and CDR2 YFSETQ. In DNA, the CDR3 is TGCGCCAGCAGCTTGGCCTTGGCGGGTTCAAGGGAGCTGTTTTTT. Translating gives CASSLALAGSRELFF.

The V call is TRBV6-5, the J call TRBJ1-1; 10 nucleotides agree with TRBD1. J gave up 3 bases and V 6 bases, and 7 bases lay outside the gene matches. This CDR3 region has 15 residues. Germline V gene sequence: CDR1 MNHEY, CDR2 SVGAGI. The CDR3 coding sequence is TGTGCCAGCAGCCGGACAGGGGGTAGGGACACTGAAGCTTTCTTT. It translates to CASSRTGGRDTEAFF.

The chain combines TRBV19 with TRBJ2-3; TRBD1 matches 8 bases. The germline gives CDR1 LNHDA, CDR2 SQIVND (reference sequence). The length of the CDR3 is 16 residues. V lost 10 bases and J lost 4; bases outside the gene matches: 16. CDR3 coding DNA: TGTGCCACCAAGAGAACCGGGACAGGTAGTTCAGATACGCAGTATTTT. Encoded protein: CATKRTGTGSSDTQYF.

The chain is built from TRBV5-1 and TRBJ1-1; D is ambiguous. This CDR3 is built from 14 residues. V shed 0 bases and J shed 1 base, with 7 bases lying between them. Germline CDR1 is SGHRS and CDR2 is YFSETQ. For the CDR3, the DNA is TGCGCCAGCAGCTTGGTCATACAGAACACTGAAGCTTTCTTT. Its translation: CASSLVIQNTEAFF.

This chain uses TRBV7-2 with TRBJ1-5; D ambiguous. The ends were cut back, 4 bases at V and 7 bases at J, with 11 bases in the middle. CDR1 is SGHTA and CDR2 is FQGNSA in the germline V gene. CDR3 length equals 13 residues. The CDR3 protein is CASSSQWEQPQHF. The CDR3 DNA reads as TGTGCCAGCAGCTCCCAGTGGGAACAGCCCCAGCATTTT.